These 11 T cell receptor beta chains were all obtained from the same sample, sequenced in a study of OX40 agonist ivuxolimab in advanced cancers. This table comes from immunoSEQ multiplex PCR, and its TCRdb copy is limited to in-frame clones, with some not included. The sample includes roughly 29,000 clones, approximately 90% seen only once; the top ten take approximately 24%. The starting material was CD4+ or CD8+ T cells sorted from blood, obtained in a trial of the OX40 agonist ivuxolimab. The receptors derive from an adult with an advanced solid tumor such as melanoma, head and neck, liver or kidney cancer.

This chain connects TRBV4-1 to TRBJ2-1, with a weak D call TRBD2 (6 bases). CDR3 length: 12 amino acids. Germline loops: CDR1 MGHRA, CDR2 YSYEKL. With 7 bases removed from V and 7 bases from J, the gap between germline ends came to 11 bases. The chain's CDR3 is CASTGVGNEQFF. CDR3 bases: TGCGCCAGCACGGGGGTCGGAAATGAGCAGTTCTTC.

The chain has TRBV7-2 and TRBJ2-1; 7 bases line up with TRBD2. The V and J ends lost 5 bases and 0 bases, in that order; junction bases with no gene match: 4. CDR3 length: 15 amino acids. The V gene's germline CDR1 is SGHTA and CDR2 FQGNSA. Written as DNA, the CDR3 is TGTGCCAGCAGCGCGACTAGCAGCTCCTACAATGAGCAGTTCTTC. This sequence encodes CASSATSSSYNEQFF.

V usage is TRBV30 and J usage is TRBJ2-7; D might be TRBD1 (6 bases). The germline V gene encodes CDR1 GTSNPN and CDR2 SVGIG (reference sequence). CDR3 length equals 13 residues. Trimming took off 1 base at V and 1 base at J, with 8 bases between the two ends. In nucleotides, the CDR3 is TGTGCCTGGAGTGGAGGACAGTCCTACGAGCAGTACTTC. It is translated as CAWSGGQSYEQYF.

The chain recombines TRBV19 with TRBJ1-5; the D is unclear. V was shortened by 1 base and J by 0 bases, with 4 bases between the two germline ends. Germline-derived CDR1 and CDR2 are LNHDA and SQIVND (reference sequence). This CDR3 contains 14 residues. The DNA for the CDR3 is TGTGCCAGTAGTATAGGTTATAGCAATCAGCCCCAGCATTTT. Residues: CASSIGYSNQPQHF.

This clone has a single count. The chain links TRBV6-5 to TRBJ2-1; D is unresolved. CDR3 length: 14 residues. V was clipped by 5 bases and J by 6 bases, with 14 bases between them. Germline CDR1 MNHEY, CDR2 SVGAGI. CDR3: CASSHRLPGNEQFF. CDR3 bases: TGTGCCAGCAGTCATCGGCTTCCCGGCAATGAGCAGTTCTTC.

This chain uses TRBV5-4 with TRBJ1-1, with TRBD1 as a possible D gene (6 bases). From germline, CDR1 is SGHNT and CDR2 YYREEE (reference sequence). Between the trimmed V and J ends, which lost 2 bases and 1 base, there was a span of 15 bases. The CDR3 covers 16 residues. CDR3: CASSFTGGARNTEAFF. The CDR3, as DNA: TGTGCCAGCAGCTTCACCGGGGGCGCAAGGAACACTGAAGCTTTCTTT.

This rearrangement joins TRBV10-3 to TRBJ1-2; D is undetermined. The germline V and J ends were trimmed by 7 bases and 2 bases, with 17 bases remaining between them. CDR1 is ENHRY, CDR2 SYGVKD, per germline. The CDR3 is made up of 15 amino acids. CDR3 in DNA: TGTGCCATCACCGAGCGGGAAAACCCAAACTATGGCTACACCTTC. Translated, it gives CAITERENPNYGYTF.

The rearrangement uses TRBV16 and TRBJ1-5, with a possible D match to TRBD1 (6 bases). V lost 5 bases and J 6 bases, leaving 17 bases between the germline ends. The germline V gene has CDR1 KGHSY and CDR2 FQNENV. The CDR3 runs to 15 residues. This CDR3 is CASSELGASGQPQHF. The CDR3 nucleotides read TGTGCCAGCAGCGAACTGGGGGCTAGCGGTCAGCCCCAGCATTTT.

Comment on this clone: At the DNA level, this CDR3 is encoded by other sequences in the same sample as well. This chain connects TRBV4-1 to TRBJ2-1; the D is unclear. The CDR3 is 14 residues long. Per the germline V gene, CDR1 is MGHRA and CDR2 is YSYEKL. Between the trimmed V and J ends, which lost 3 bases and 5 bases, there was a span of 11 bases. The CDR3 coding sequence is TGCGCCAGCAGCCACACTCGAGGTCACAATGAGCAGTTCTTC. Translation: CASSHTRGHNEQFF.

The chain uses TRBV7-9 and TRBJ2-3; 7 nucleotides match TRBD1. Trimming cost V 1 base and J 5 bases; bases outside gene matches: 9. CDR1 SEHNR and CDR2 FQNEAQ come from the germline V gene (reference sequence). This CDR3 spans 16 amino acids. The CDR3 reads CASSLGQDRVIDTQYF. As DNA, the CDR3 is TGTGCCAGCAGCTTAGGTCAAGACAGGGTAATAGATACGCAGTATTTT.

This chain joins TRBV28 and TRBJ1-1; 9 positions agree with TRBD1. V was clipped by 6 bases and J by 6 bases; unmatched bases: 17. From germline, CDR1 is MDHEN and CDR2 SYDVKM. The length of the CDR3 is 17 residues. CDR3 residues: CASSPWAQGALLSEAFF. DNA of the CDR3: TGTGCCAGCAGCCCATGGGCACAGGGGGCGCTTCTCTCTGAAGCTTTCTTT.